What follows are 22 T cell receptor beta chains derived from one specimen sequenced in a study of shared clonotypes between healthy human individuals. This table comes from immunoSEQ multiplex PCR, and its TCRdb copy is limited to in-frame clones, with some not included. The sample yields a few million clones, roughly 95% seen once. Naive CD8 isolation took CD45RO-negative cells positively selected for CCR7 and excluded terminally differentiated effector memory CD45RA+ cells. Sequences were obtained from naive CD8+ T cells from PBMCs. The receptors derive from a man in his late teens or twenties in good health. Some clones in this sample may be carry-over from other donors' samples.

The chain combines TRBV27 with TRBJ2-1; 8 positions agree with TRBD2. In germline, CDR1 is MNHEY, CDR2 SMNVEV (reference sequence). V shed 2 bases and J 0 bases; nucleotides not matched to a gene: 3. The CDR3 has 16 amino acids. CDR3 bases: TGTGCCAGCAGTTTAGAGCGGGAGCGCTCCTACAATGAGCAGTTCTTC. Its protein is CASSLERERSYNEQFF.

V gene TRBV27 combines with J gene TRBJ2-3; 10 bases map to TRBD2. This CDR3 spans 17 amino acids. The germline V gene has CDR1 MNHEY and CDR2 SMNVEV (reference sequence). After removal of 2 bases from V and 2 bases from J, the junction contained 7 bases not matched to a gene. CDR3 coding DNA: TGTGCCAGCAGTTTACATAGCGGGAGGCTCACCACAGATACGCAGTATTTT. Translating gives CASSLHSGRLTTDTQYF.

This chain uses TRBV5-6 with TRBJ2-3; D is perhaps TRBD1 (6 bases). The CDR3 extends over 14 amino acids. The germline CDR1 and CDR2 sequences are SGHDT and YYEEEE. Trimming took off 3 bases at V and 1 base at J, with 9 bases between the two ends. The CDR3 region is CASSYHRGTDTQYF. DNA of the CDR3: TGTGCCAGCAGCTACCACAGGGGCACAGATACGCAGTATTTT. The full variable domain, completed using reference TRBV5-6 and TRBJ2-3, is DAGVTQSPTHLIKTRGQQVTLRCSPKSGHDTVSWYQQALGQGPQFIFQYYEEEERQRGNFPDRFSGHQFPNYSSELNVNALLLGDSALYLCASSYHRGTDTQYFGPGTRLTVL.

The V and J genes are TRBV9 and TRBJ2-1; D may be TRBD2 (6 bases). This CDR3 has 15 amino acids. The V gene's germline CDR1 is SGDLS and CDR2 YYNGEE. V was cut by 5 bases and J by 10 bases, with 22 bases left in between. The CDR3 region is CASSTPVAGRSEQFF. The CDR3 DNA sequence: TGTGCCAGCAGTACACCTGTGGCCGGGAGAAGCGAGCAGTTCTTC.

The genes are TRBV7-9 and TRBJ1-4; 9 nucleotides align to TRBD1. The V and J ends lost 5 bases and 4 bases, in that order; junction bases with no gene match: 11. Germline-derived CDR1 and CDR2 are SEHNR and FQNEAQ (reference sequence). The CDR3 runs 17 residues. CDR3 loop: CASSETTGGFFNEKLFF. The CDR3 DNA follows: TGTGCCAGCAGCGAAACGACAGGGGGTTTCTTTAATGAAAAACTGTTTTTT.

The count of this clone is one. The V and J genes are TRBV6-4 and TRBJ2-3, with a tentative D call TRBD2 (6 bases). CDR1 and CDR2 from the germline V gene are MRHNA and SNTAGT. Trimming took 4 bases from V and 4 from J, leaving 12 bases between them. The CDR3 extends over 14 amino acids. The CDR3 protein is CASSGGTKPDTQYF. The CDR3 nucleotides read TGTGCCAGCAGTGGCGGGACCAAACCAGATACGCAGTATTTT.

This clone was detected only once. The rearrangement links TRBV15 to TRBJ1-2; the D gene is possibly TRBD1 (5 bases). This CDR3 is 18 amino acids long. Trimming took 1 base from V and 6 from J, leaving 24 bases between them. From germline, CDR1 is LNHNV and CDR2 YYDKDF (reference sequence). CDR3 residues: CATSRGLLGGASWDGYTF. CDR3 nucleotide sequence: TGTGCCACCAGCAGAGGACTACTTGGAGGGGCCTCTTGGGATGGCTACACCTTC.

The rearrangement uses TRBV4-3 and TRBJ1-3; tentatively, D is TRBD1 (5 bases). Per the germline V gene, CDR1 is LGHNA and CDR2 is YSLEER. There are 16 residues in the CDR3. The V end was cut by 3 bases, the J end by 2 bases, with 14 bases between. The CDR3 is CASSQSTGYPGNTIYF. Written as DNA, the CDR3 is TGCGCCAGCAGCCAGTCAACAGGTTACCCTGGAAACACCATATATTTT.

V usage is TRBV27 and J usage is TRBJ2-2; D remains unclear. Looked up from germline, CDR1 is MNHEY and CDR2 is SMNVEV (reference sequence). The CDR3 length is 14 residues. V gave up 2 bases and J gave up 1 base, with 5 bases separating them. DNA of the CDR3: TGTGCCAGCAGTTTACAAAAGAACACCGGGGAGCTGTTTTTT. The encoded protein is CASSLQKNTGELFF.

The J gene is TRBJ2-1, the V gene TRBV5-1, with 7 positions matching TRBD2. This CDR3 is built from 14 residues. The trim removed 4 bases at V and 8 bases at J, leaving 9 bases unmatched. The germline gives CDR1 SGHRS, CDR2 YFSETQ. This CDR3 reads CASSPGLSHYEQFF. In DNA form, the CDR3 reads TGCGCCAGCAGCCCGGGACTATCCCACTATGAGCAGTTCTTC.

This chain joins TRBV27 and TRBJ2-1; 8 bases agree with TRBD2. Germline trimming cut 5 bases from V and 4 bases from J; bases unmatched to any gene: 4. The CDR3 loop spans 14 amino acids. Germline V gives CDR1 MNHEY, CDR2 SMNVEV (reference sequence). This CDR3 is CASSTSGAYNEQFF. CDR3 in DNA: TGTGCCAGCAGTACTAGCGGAGCGTACAATGAGCAGTTCTTC.

The chain links TRBV9 to TRBJ2-1; D gene unclear. Germline values: CDR1 SGDLS, CDR2 YYNGEE. This CDR3 region has 15 residues. Trimming cost V 2 bases and J 6 bases, with 15 bases left between them. CDR3 DNA sequence: TGTGCCAGCAGCGTTGCCCTAGGTAGGACCAATGAGCAGTTCTTC. It specifies CASSVALGRTNEQFF. The whole variable domain, filled in from reference TRBV9 and TRBJ2-1, reads DSGVTQTPKHLITATGQRVTLRCSPRSGDLSVYWYQQSLDQGLQFLIQYYNGEERAKGNILERFSAQQFPDLHSELNLSSLELGDSALYFCASSVALGRTNEQFFGPGTRLTVL.

The rearrangement joins TRBV27 to TRBJ2-7; TRBD2 agrees at 9 bases. From germline, CDR1 is MNHEY and CDR2 SMNVEV (reference sequence). The junction had 11 bases not matched to a gene; V was cut back by 7 bases and J by 7 bases. This CDR3 spans 14 amino acids. CDR3 sequence reads: CASMGREGPREQYF. As DNA, the CDR3 is TGTGCCAGCATGGGGCGGGAGGGCCCGAGAGAGCAGTACTTC.

The chain uses TRBV5-1 and TRBJ2-3; TRBD2 agrees at 8 bases. Germline assignment: CDR1 SGHRS and CDR2 YFSETQ. V lost 2 bases and J lost 6; bases outside the gene matches: 5. The CDR3 extends over 14 amino acids. CDR3 loop: CASSLAGVPDTQYF. CDR3 sequence (DNA): TGCGCCAGCAGCTTAGCGGGAGTCCCGGATACGCAGTATTTT. Full variable domain (outside the CDR3, taken from reference TRBV5-1 and TRBJ2-3): KAGVTQTPRYLIKTRGQQVTLSCSPISGHRSVSWYQQTPGQGLQFLFEYFSETQRNKGNFPGRFSGRQFSNSRSEMNVSTLELGDSALYLCASSLAGVPDTQYFGPGTRLTVL.

The J gene is TRBJ1-2, the V gene TRBV14; possible D gene TRBD1, 6 bases. The germline V gene encodes CDR1 SGHDN and CDR2 FVKESK. This CDR3 is 16 amino acids long. Trimming removed 1 base from V and 4 bases from J, with 16 bases in between. CDR3 DNA sequence: TGTGCCAGCAGCCAAGTGGGGGCCGCCTTCCCCTATGGCTACACCTTC. It specifies CASSQVGAAFPYGYTF. The full variable domain, with the rest looked up from reference TRBV14 and TRBJ1-2, is EAGVTQFPSHSVIEKGQTVTLRCDPISGHDNLYWYRRVMGKEIKFLLHFVKESKQDESGMPNNRFLAERTGGTYSTLKVQPAELEDSGVYFCASSQVGAAFPYGYTFGSGTRLTVV.

In the case of this clone: Additional DNA sequences in this sample encode the identical CDR3. The genes are TRBV4-1 and TRBJ2-1; no clear D gene. CDR3 length equals 13 residues. Per germline, CDR1 MGHRA and CDR2 YSYEKL. Trimming took 4 bases from V and 6 from J, leaving 10 bases between them. The CDR3: CASSLRSGNEQFF. In nucleotides, the CDR3 is TGCGCCAGCAGCCTGAGATCAGGCAATGAGCAGTTCTTC.

DNA for the CDR3: TGTGCCAGCAGTTATGGTAGTGGCGAGCAGTACTTC. Translating gives CASSYGSGEQYF. V usage is TRBV27 and J usage is TRBJ2-7; no firm D call. V was cut by 4 bases and J by 6 bases, with 10 bases left in between. The CDR3 contains 12 residues. Germline CDR1 reads MNHEY; CDR2 reads SMNVEV (reference sequence).

The chain is built from TRBV25-1 and TRBJ2-1; TRBD1 agrees at 10 bases. The ends lost 4 bases at V and 1 base at J; junction bases unmatched: 4. CDR1 and CDR2 (germline): MGHDK, SYGVNS. This CDR3 has 16 amino acids. For the CDR3, the DNA is TGTGCCAGCAGTGTCCCGGGACAGGGGTCCTACAATGAGCAGTTCTTC. This translates into CASSVPGQGSYNEQFF.

V is TRBV27 and J is TRBJ2-5; TRBD1 agrees at 8 bases. The V gene's germline CDR1 is MNHEY and CDR2 SMNVEV (reference sequence). J lost 5 bases, V lost 4 bases, and 12 bases had no gene match. This CDR3 contains 16 residues. CDR3 nucleotide sequence: TGTGCCAGCAGTTCCCTAGGGACAGGACAAGTGGAGACCCAGTACTTC. Amino acid sequence: CASSSLGTGQVETQYF.

This clone was seen more than once but under ten times. V usage is TRBV6-1 and J usage is TRBJ1-5; a weak D match, TRBD1 (5 bases). Per germline, CDR1 MNHNS and CDR2 SASEGT. This CDR3 region has 14 residues. Between the trimmed V and J ends, which lost 0 bases and 3 bases, there was a span of 6 bases. DNA of the CDR3: TGTGCCAGCAGTGAAGCCGGGGCCAATCAGCCCCAGCATTTT. This codes for CASSEAGANQPQHF.

This chain connects TRBV7-6 to TRBJ2-7, with a weak D call TRBD2 (6 bases). The V end was cut by 1 base, the J end by 1 base, with 17 bases between. The CDR3 runs to 17 residues. Germline assignment: CDR1 SGHVS and CDR2 FNYEAQ. The CDR3 sequence is CASSLDWSGEGSYEQYF. The CDR3 nucleotides are TGTGCCAGCAGCTTAGATTGGTCGGGAGAGGGTTCCTACGAGCAGTACTTC.

Regarding this clone: Other DNA sequences from this sample encode an identical CDR3 as well. The chain recombines TRBV9 with TRBJ2-3; 9 bases agree with TRBD2. Germline lookup yields CDR1 SGDLS and CDR2 YYNGEE. Losses at the gene ends were 2 bases for V and 4 bases for J; bases not matched to a gene: 5. CDR3 length equals 15 residues. In DNA, the CDR3 is TGTGCCAGCAGCGTGGCGGGAGGGCCCCCAGATACGCAGTATTTT. This gives the protein CASSVAGGPPDTQYF.